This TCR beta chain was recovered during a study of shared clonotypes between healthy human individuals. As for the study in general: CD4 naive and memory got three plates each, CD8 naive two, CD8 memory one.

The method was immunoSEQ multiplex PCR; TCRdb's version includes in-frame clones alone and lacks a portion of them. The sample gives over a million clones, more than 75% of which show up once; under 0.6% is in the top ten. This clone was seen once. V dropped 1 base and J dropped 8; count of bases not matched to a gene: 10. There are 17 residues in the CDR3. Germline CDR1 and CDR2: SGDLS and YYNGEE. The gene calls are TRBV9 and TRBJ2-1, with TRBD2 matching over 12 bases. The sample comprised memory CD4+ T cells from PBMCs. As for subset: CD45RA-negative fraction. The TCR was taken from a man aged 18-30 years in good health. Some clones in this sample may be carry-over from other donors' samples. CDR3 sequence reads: CASSVTGLAGGRDEQFF. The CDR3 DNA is TGTGCCAGCAGCGTAACTGGGCTAGCGGGAGGGCGGGATGAGCAGTTCTTC. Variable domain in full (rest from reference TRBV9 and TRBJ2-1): DSGVTQTPKHLITATGQRVTLRCSPRSGDLSVYWYQQSLDQGLQFLIQYYNGEERAKGNILERFSAQQFPDLHSELNLSSLELGDSALYFCASSVTGLAGGRDEQFFGPGTRLTVL.